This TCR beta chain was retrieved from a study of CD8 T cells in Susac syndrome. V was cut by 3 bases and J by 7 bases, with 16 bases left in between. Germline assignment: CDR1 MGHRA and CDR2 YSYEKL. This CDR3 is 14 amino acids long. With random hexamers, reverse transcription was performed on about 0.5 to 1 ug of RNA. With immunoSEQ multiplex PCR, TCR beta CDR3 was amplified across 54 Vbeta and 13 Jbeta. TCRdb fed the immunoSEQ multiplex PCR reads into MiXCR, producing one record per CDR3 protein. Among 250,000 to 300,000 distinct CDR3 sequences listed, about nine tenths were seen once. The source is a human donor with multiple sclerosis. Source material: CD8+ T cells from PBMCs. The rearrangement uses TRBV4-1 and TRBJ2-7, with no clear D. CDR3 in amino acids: CASSHPQPSREQYF. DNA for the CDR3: TGCGCCAGCAGCCACCCCCAGCCCAGTCGGGAGCAGTACTTC.